The present T cell receptor beta chain was sequenced within a study of blood T cell repertoires in COVID-19 (TCRdb year 2020). Concerning the study at large: The collaborator samples originated in the United States, Italy and Spain and spanned the acute and convalescent phases of COVID-19. The prospective study material was composed of cDNA or gDNA derived from T cells, B-cell-depleted T cells, or PBMCs. The dataset comprised deeply sampled blood TCRbeta repertoires from subjects exposed to, actively infected with, or recovered from COVID-19. The repertoires were released in a freely available public database intended as a resource for research on the immune response to SARS-CoV-2. Samples came from the ongoing ImmuneRACE study (first 160 participants) plus 1,254 subjects from 6 global collaborators. The sample metadata nearly always contained a de-identified subject ID, COVID-19 status, age in years and sex. Where available, HLA class I and class II types were obtained from metadata supplied by the sample provider rather than from assay-based typing. The paper as a whole reports these results and caveats: The quantity of clinical and demographic metadata differed by source and by participant and was supplied without curation.

Whole blood was collected in K2EDTA tubes by collaborating institutions according to the institutions' own protocols. Collaborator samples were shipped for TCRbeta analysis as frozen whole blood, isolated PBMCs, or DNA extracted from either sample type. Taken from the germline V gene, the CDR1 and CDR2 loops are SGHRS and YFSETQ. V loses 4 bases at its end and J loses 4 bases; junction bases beyond the gene matches: 0. Reading from cysteine to phenylalanine, the CDR3 counts 12 amino acids. The entry retains the CDR3 DNA only, 36 bases that are in frame from base 1. TCRbeta CDR3 regions were amplified from genomic DNA by means of the immunoSEQ Assay, a bias-controlled multiplex PCR. The paper's data handling went like this. Within the assay, amplification of reference gene primers was used to estimate how many nucleated cells each sample contained. To quantify the absolute abundance of each unique TCRbeta CDR3 rearrangement, sequence reads were collapsed and filtered. For each sample, productive Simpson clonality was calculated by taking the square root of Simpson's diversity index across productive rearrangements. Here the immuneACCESS table is served through TCRdb, limited to in-frame sequences with V and J called. Missing clones are a known gap in these copies; in checked studies unresolved V genes cover under half, and the rest lacks a known reason. V and J calls and clone size come straight from that table; D and trimming were deduced from the DNA. The sample has about 140,000 clones on record, around 83% of them singletons. About 4% of the sample rests with the top ten.

In regard to this clone: Which antigen it targets is not known. One base away there is no much larger clone; base qualities are not given.

The chain links TRBV5-1 with TRBJ1-2; TRBD1 lines up with 8 middle nucleotides. The TCR originated in an elderly woman with acute or convalescent COVID-19. The sequencing sample was made of peripheral blood. For the CDR3, the sequence is CASSGTGYGYTF. The DNA sequence follows: TGCGCCAGCAGCGGGACAGGCTATGGCTACACCTTC.